This T cell receptor beta chain was found in a study of CD8 T cells in ankylosing spondylitis. Study observations and caveats: A motif of 7 to 9 highly homologous TCR beta variants was seen as apparently characteristic of ankylosing spondylitis blood. Earlier reports found some motif variants in synovial fluid and blood in reactive arthritis.

Preparation of TCR beta libraries was done by quantitative 5'-RACE with molecular barcodes. MiXCR was run by TCRdb on the 5' RACE reads, yielding one entry per CDR3 protein. The data show some 42,000 distinct CDR3 sequences, roughly 2.5% seen once. This clonotype was seen many times. The antigen remains unidentified. The CDR3 contains 15 residues. Germline loops: CDR1 SGDLS, CDR2 YYNGEE. V was shortened by 4 bases and J by 0 bases, with 11 bases between the two germline ends. Source material: blood, either unsorted or a sorted T cell fraction (not recorded which). This TCR came from a male donor with ankylosing spondylitis or in good health (not recorded which). The V call is TRBV9, the J call TRBJ1-3; D ambiguous. The CDR3 loop is CASSTTRTSGNTIYF. The CDR3 DNA reads as TGTGCCAGCAGCACGACGCGGACCTCTGGAAACACCATATATTTT.